Each of the 9 T cell receptor beta chains below was sequenced from the same sample in a study of T cell responses to AZD1222 COVID-19 vaccine. The assay was immunoSEQ multiplex PCR, and TCRdb's table has in-frame clones only and misses some. Of around 130,000 clones listed, roughly 90% are singletons. Source: peripheral blood, taken on day 0 of AZD1222 vaccination. The source is an adult in good health.

The rearrangement joins TRBV7-2 to TRBJ1-2; the match to TRBD1 covers 7 bases. The CDR3 contains 13 residues. Unmatched junction bases numbered 6, after V lost 8 bases and J lost 3 bases. Germline CDR1 reads SGHTA; CDR2 reads FQGNSA. CDR3 DNA sequence: TGTGCCAGCGGGGCCGGGACAGACTATGGCTACACCTTC. Its translation is CASGAGTDYGYTF. The whole variable domain, remainder taken from reference TRBV7-2 and TRBJ1-2, is GAGVSQSPSNKVTEKGKDVELRCDPISGHTALYWYRQSLGQGLEFLIYFQGNSAPDKSGLPSDRFSAERTGGSVSTLTIQRTQQEDSAVYLCASGAGTDYGYTFGSGTRLTVV.

The chain is built from TRBV19 and TRBJ1-5, with 11 bases identical to TRBD1. The CDR3 sequence is 15 residues long. Trimming took 3 bases from V and 4 from J; bases not matched to a gene: 2. Germline lookup yields CDR1 LNHDA and CDR2 SQIVND (reference sequence). CDR3 nucleotides: TGTGCCAGTAGTATGGGACAGGGGGGAAATCAGCCCCAGCATTTT. Its translation: CASSMGQGGNQPQHF.

The chain couples TRBV10-1 to TRBJ2-3; D assignment may be TRBD1 or TRBD2 (5 bases each). Germline CDR1 WNHNN, CDR2 SYGVQD (reference sequence). The CDR3 contains 17 residues. With 2 bases removed from V and 3 bases from J, the gap between germline ends came to 18 bases. The CDR3 nucleotides read TGCGCCAGCAGTGAGAGTGCCGGGACCTTTGGAACAGATACGCAGTATTTT. Protein: CASSESAGTFGTDTQYF.

J is TRBJ2-1 and V is TRBV4-2; D may be TRBD2 (6 bases). Trimming pared 0 bases from V and 7 bases from J, leaving 16 bases between. Germline V gene data show CDR1 as LGHNA and CDR2 as YNFKEQ. The CDR3 loop spans 16 amino acids. Here the CDR3 DNA reads TGTGCCAGCAGCCAAGACAGCCAGCGGGCGGGAAATGAGCAGTTCTTC. It codes for CASSQDSQRAGNEQFF.

The genes are TRBV5-1 and TRBJ2-3, with 9 bases identical to TRBD1. Trimming cost V 0 bases and J 4 bases; bases outside gene matches: 6. Looked up from germline, CDR1 is SGHRS and CDR2 is YFSETQ. This CDR3 is 16 amino acids long. The CDR3: CASSLEGQGVSDTQYF. The CDR3 DNA reads TGCGCCAGCAGCTTGGAGGGACAGGGAGTTTCAGATACGCAGTATTTT.

This chain links TRBV7-8 with TRBJ1-1; D is unresolved. The CDR3 extends over 15 amino acids. CDR1 is SGHVS, CDR2 FQNEAQ, per germline. Trimming pared 0 bases from V and 1 base from J, leaving 9 bases between. This CDR3 reads CASSLAQGWNTEAFF. The CDR3 region has the DNA TGTGCCAGCAGCTTAGCGCAAGGTTGGAACACTGAAGCTTTCTTT.

This chain links TRBV18 with TRBJ2-7; D remains ambiguous. The CDR3 is 16 amino acids. Germline values: CDR1 KGHSH, CDR2 LQKENI. V shed 3 bases and J shed 7 bases, with 22 bases lying between them. For the CDR3, the DNA is TGTGCCAGCTCACCCTTAGACCCCCATCTTTCGCGGGAGCAGTACTTC. Translating gives CASSPLDPHLSREQYF.

The V call is TRBV2, the J call TRBJ2-1, with 10 bases lining up with TRBD2. V lost 2 bases to trimming and J lost 8 bases; unmatched junction nucleotides: 12. This CDR3 has 17 residues. In germline, CDR1 is SNHLY, CDR2 FYNNEI. CDR3 loop: CASSERWASGRSYEQFF. In DNA form, the CDR3 reads TGTGCCAGCAGTGAAAGGTGGGCTAGCGGGAGATCATATGAGCAGTTCTTC.

This chain connects TRBV7-8 to TRBJ1-5, with D tentatively TRBD1 (5 bases). V lost 8 bases and J 4 bases, leaving 9 bases between the germline ends. The germline CDR1 and CDR2 sequences are SGHVS and FQNEAQ. This CDR3 is built from 12 residues. The CDR3 DNA sequence: TGTGCCAGCGGGGCGAGGAATCAGCCCCAGCATTTT. Encoded protein: CASGARNQPQHF.